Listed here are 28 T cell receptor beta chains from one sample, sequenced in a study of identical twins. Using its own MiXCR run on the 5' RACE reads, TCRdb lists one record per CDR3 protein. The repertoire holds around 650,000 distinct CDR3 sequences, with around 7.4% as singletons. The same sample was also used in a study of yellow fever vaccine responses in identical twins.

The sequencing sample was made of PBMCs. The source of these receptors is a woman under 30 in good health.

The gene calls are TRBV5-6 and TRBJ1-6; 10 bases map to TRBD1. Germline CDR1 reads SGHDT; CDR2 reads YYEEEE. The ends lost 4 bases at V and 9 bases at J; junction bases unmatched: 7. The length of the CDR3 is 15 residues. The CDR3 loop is CASSLAGTGVSPLHF. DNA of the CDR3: TGTGCCAGCAGCCTGGCCGGGACAGGGGTTTCACCCCTCCACTTT.

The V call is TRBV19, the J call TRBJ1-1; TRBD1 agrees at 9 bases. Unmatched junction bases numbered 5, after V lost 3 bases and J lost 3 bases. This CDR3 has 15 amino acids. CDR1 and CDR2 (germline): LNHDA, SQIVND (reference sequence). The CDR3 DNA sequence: TGTGCCAGTAGTATGGGACAGGGCGGATACACTGAAGCTTTCTTT. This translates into CASSMGQGGYTEAFF. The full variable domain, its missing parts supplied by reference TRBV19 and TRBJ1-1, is DGGITQSPKYLFRKEGQNVTLSCEQNLNHDAMYWYRQDPGQGLRLIYYSQIVNDFQKGDIAEGYSVSREKKESFPLTVTSAQKNPTAFYLCASSMGQGGYTEAFFGQGTRLTVV.

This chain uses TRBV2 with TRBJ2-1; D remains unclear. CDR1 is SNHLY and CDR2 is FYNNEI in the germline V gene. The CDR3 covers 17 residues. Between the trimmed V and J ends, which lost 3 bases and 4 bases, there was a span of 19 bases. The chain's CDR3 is CASSDLATVDPYNEQFF. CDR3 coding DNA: TGTGCCAGCAGTGATTTAGCCACCGTCGATCCTTACAATGAGCAGTTCTTC.

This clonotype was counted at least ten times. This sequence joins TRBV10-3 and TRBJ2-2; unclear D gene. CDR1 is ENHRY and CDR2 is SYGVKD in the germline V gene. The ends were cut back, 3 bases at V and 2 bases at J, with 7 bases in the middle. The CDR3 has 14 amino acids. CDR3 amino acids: CAISDNTNTGELFF. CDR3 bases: TGTGCCATCAGTGACAATACAAACACCGGGGAGCTGTTTTTT.

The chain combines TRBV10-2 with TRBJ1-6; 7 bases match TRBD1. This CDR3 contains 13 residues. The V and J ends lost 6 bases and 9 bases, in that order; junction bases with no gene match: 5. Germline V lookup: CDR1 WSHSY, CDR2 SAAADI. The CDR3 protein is CASRGTATSPLHF. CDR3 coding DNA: TGCGCCAGCAGGGGGACAGCTACTTCACCCCTCCACTTT.

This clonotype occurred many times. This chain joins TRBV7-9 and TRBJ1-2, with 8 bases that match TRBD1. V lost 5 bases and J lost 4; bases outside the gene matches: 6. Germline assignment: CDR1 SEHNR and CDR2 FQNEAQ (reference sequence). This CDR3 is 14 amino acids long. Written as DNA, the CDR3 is TGTGCCAGCAGCCAGACAGGGGATAGCTATGGCTACACCTTC. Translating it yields CASSQTGDSYGYTF.

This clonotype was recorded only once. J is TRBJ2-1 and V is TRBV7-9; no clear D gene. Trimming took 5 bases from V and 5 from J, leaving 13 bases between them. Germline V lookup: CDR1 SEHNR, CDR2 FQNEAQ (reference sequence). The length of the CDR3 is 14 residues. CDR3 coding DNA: TGTGCCAGCAGCAAGAAAGGGCCAGACAATGAGCAGTTCTTC. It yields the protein CASSKKGPDNEQFF.

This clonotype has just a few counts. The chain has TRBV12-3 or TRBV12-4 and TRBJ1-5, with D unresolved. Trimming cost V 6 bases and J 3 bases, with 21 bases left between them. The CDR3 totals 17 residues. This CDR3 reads CASSLYRETLNNQPQHF. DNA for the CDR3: TGTGCCAGCAGCCTCTATAGGGAGACTCTAAACAATCAGCCCCAGCATTTT.

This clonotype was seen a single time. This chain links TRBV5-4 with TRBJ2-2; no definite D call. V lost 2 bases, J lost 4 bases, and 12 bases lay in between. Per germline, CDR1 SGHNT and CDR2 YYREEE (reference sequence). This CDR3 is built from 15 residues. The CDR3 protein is CASSFGKSATGELFF. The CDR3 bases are TGTGCCAGCAGCTTTGGCAAAAGTGCCACCGGGGAGCTGTTTTTT. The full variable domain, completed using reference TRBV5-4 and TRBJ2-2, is ETGVTQSPTHLIKTRGQQVTLRCSSQSGHNTVSWYQQALGQGPQFIFQYYREEENGRGNFPPRFSGLQFPNYSSELNVNALELDDSALYLCASSFGKSATGELFFGEGSRLTVL.

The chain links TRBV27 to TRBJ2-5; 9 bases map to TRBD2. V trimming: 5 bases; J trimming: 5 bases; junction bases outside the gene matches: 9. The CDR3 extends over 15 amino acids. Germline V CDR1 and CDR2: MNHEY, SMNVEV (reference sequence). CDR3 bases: TGTGCCAGCAGTCCCACCTGGACTAGCGAGGAGACCCAGTACTTC. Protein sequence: CASSPTWTSEETQYF.

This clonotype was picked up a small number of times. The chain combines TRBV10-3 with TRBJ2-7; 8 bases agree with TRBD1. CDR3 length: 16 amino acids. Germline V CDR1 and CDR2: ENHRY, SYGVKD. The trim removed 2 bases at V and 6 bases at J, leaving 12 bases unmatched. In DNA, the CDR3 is TGTGCCATCAGTGAGGGCGTGGTCAGGGGGCGCGTCGAGCAGTACGTC. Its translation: CAISEGVVRGRVEQYV.

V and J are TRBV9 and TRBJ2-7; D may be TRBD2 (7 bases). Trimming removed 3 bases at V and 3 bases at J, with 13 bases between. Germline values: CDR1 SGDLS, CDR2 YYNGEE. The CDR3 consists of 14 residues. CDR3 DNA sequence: TGTGCCAGCAGCGCCAGCGGGACAAACTACGAGCAGTACTTC. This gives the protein CASSASGTNYEQYF.

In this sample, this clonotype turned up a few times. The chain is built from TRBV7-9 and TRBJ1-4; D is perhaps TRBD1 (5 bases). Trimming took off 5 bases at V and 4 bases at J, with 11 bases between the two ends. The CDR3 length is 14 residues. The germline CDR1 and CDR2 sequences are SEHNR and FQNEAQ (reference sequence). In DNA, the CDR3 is TGTGCCAGCAGCCCCAGGGACCGTAATGAAAAACTGTTTTTT. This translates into CASSPRDRNEKLFF. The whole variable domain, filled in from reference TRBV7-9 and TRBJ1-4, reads DTGVSQNPRHKITKRGQNVTFRCDPISEHNRLYWYRQTLGQGPEFLTYFQNEAQLEKSRLLSDRFSAERPKGSFSTLEIQRTEQGDSAMYLCASSPRDRNEKLFFGSGTQLSVL.

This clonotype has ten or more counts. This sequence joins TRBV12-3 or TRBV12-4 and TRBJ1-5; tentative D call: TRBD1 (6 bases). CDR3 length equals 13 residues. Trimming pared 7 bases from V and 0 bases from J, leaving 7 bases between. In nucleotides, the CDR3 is TGTGCCAGCATGACAGGTAGCAATCAGCCCCAGCATTTT. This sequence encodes CASMTGSNQPQHF.

The CDR3 reads CATSDLPASGQAADTQYF. CDR3 bases: TGTGCCACCAGTGATTTGCCGGCTAGCGGCCAAGCGGCAGATACGCAGTATTTT. The chain joins TRBV24-1 to TRBJ2-3, with 7 positions matching TRBD2. The CDR3 is 18 residues long. V dropped 0 bases and J dropped 4; count of bases not matched to a gene: 12. Germline loops: CDR1 KGHDR, CDR2 SFDVKD.

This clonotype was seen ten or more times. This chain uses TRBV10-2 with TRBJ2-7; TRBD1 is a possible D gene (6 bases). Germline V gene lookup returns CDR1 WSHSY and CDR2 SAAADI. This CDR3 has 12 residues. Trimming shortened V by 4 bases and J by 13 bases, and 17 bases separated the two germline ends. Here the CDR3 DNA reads TGCGCCAGCAGTGCGACAGGCGGTCACCTTTACGTC. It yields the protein CASSATGGHLYV.

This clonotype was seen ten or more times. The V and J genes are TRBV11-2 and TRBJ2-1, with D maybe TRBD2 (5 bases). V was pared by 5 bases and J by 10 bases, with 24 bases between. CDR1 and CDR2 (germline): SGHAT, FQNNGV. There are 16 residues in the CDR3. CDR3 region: CASSVTGYGERREQFF. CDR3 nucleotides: TGTGCCAGCAGCGTAACTGGCTATGGGGAGAGACGGGAGCAGTTCTTC.

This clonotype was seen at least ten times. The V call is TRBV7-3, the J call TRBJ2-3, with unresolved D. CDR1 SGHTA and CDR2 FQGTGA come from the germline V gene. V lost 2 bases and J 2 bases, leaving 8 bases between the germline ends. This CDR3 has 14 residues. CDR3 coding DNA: TGTGCCAGCAGCTTAGAGGCATTCACAGATACGCAGTATTTT. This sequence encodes CASSLEAFTDTQYF.

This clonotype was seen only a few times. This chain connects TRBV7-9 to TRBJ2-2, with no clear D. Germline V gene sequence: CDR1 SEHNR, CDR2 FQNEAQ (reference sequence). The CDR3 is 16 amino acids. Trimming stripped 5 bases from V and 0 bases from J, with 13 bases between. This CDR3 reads CASSPRADANTGELFF. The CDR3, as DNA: TGTGCCAGCAGCCCAAGGGCGGACGCGAACACCGGGGAGCTGTTTTTT.

The CDR3 nucleotides read TGTGCCAGCAGCGACTGGGCAGATACGCAGTATTTT. Its protein product is CASSDWADTQYF. The chain links TRBV6-5 to TRBJ2-3; unclear D gene. Germline V gene lookup returns CDR1 MNHEY and CDR2 SVGAGI. V was trimmed by 6 bases and J by 4 bases, leaving 8 bases between them. CDR3 size: 12 residues.

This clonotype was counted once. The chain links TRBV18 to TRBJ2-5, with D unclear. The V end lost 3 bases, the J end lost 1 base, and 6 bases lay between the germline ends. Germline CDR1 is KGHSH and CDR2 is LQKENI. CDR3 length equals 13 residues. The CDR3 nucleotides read TGTGCCAGCTCACCGTTTCCCCAAGAGACCCAGTACTTC. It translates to CASSPFPQETQYF.

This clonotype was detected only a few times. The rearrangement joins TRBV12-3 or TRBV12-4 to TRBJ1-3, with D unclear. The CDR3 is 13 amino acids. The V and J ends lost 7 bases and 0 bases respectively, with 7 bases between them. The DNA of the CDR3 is TGTGCCAGCACAACAGTCTCTGGAAACACCATATATTTT. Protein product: CASTTVSGNTIYF.

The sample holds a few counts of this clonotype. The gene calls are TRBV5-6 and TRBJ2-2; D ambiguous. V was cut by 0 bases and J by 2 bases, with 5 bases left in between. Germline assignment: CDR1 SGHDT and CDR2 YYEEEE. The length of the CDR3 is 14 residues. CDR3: CASSLATNTGELFF. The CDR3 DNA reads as TGTGCCAGCAGCTTGGCCACAAACACCGGGGAGCTGTTTTTT. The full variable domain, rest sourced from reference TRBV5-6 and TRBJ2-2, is DAGVTQSPTHLIKTRGQQVTLRCSPKSGHDTVSWYQQALGQGPQFIFQYYEEEERQRGNFPDRFSGHQFPNYSSELNVNALLLGDSALYLCASSLATNTGELFFGEGSRLTVL.

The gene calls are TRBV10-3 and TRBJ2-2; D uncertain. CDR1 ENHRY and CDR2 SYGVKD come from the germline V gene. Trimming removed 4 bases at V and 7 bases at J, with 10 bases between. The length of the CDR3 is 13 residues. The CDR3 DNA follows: TGTGCCATCAGTGCCGGCGGTCTCGGGGAGCTGTTTTTT. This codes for CAISAGGLGELFF.

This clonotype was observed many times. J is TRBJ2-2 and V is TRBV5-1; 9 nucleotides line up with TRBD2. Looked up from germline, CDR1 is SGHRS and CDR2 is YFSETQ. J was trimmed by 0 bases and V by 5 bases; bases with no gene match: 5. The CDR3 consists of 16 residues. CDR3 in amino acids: CASRTLAGTNTGELFF. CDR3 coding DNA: TGCGCCAGCAGAACTCTAGCGGGGACGAACACCGGGGAGCTGTTTTTT. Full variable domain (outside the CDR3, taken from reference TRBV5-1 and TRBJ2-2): KAGVTQTPRYLIKTRGQQVTLSCSPISGHRSVSWYQQTPGQGLQFLFEYFSETQRNKGNFPGRFSGRQFSNSRSEMNVSTLELGDSALYLCASRTLAGTNTGELFFGEGSRLTVL.

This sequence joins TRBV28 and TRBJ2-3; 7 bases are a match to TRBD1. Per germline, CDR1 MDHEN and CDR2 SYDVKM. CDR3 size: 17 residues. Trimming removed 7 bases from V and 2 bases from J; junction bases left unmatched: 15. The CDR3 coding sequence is TGTGCCAGCATCGGGACAGAATCGTCCCCTTTCACAGATACGCAGTATTTT. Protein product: CASIGTESSPFTDTQYF.

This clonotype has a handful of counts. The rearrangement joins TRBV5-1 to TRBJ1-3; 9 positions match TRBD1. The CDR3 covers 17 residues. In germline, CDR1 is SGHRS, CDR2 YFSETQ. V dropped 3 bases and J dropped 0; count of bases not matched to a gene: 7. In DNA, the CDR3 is TGCGCCAGCAGCTATCAGGGACAGGGATTCTCTGGAAACACCATATATTTT. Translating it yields CASSYQGQGFSGNTIYF. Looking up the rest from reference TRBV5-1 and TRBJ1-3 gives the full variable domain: KAGVTQTPRYLIKTRGQQVTLSCSPISGHRSVSWYQQTPGQGLQFLFEYFSETQRNKGNFPGRFSGRQFSNSRSEMNVSTLELGDSALYLCASSYQGQGFSGNTIYFGEGSWLTVV.

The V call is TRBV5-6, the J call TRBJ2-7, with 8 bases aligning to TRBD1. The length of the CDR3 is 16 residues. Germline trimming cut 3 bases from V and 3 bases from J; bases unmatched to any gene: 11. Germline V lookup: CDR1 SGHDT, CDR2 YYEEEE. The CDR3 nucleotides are TGTGCCAGCAGCTCCGAGACAGGGGAATTCCTCTACGAGCAGTACGTC. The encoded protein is CASSSETGEFLYEQYV.